This T cell receptor beta chain was documented in a study of graft-versus-host responses after intestinal transplantation. The wider study: The transplants performed in recipients were multivisceral, liver-intestinal, or isolated intestinal. Findings and caveats of the study: Early after transplant, HvG clones declined as circulating GvH clones peaked.

Notes on this clone: The antigen remains undetermined.

The germline V gene encodes CDR1 SGHNT and CDR2 YYREEE (reference sequence). The trim removed 5 bases at V and 6 bases at J, leaving 11 bases unmatched. The CDR3 runs 15 residues. Method: immunoSEQ multiplex PCR; TCRdb's copy keeps in-frame clones and lacks some. Seen here are tens of thousands of clones, 90% to 95% observed once, and the top ten hold about 0.38%. The receptor was derived from a human donor who was the organ donor for an intestinal transplant. The chain recombines TRBV5-4 with TRBJ2-7; 10 bases match TRBD1. The specimen comprised unstimulated CD4+ T cells sorted from spleen or lymph node cells, sampled before transplant. The DNA of the CDR3 is TGTGCCAGCAGAACCGCCGGGACAGGGGAGGCCGAGCAGTACTTC. Its translation is CASRTAGTGEAEQYF.